This passage covers 18 T cell receptor beta chains from one sample sequenced in a study of PD-1 blockade in classical Hodgkin lymphoma. All patients relapsed after autologous stem cell transplantation, and brentuximab vedotin exposure varied. The repertoire was sequenced with immunoSEQ multiplex PCR; TCRdb's copy has only in-frame clones and lacks some. This sample carries some 100,000 clones, approximately 92% of them seen once, and the ten largest clones take roughly 2.8%. The source was peripheral blood mononuclear cells (PBMCs), collected at baseline. The receptors were sampled from a human donor with classical Hodgkin lymphoma.

The CDR3 DNA follows: TGTGCCAGCAAGAGAGTCATTCAAGATACGCAGTATTTT. Translating gives CASKRVIQDTQYF. The chain has TRBV6-5 and TRBJ2-3; D is ambiguous. The CDR3 loop spans 13 amino acids. Germline lookup yields CDR1 MNHEY and CDR2 SVGAGI. The germline V and J ends were trimmed by 7 bases and 5 bases, with 13 bases remaining between them.

The CDR3 DNA reads as TGTGCAAGTCGTCCCCGTCCTGGGGACTGCGAGCAGTACTTC. Its protein is CASRPRPGDCEQYF. This chain connects TRBV12-2 to TRBJ2-7; TRBD2 is the table's D call, not checked against the DNA. TRBV12-2 is a known pseudogene. This CDR3 region has 14 residues.

The rearrangement links TRBV19 to TRBJ1-2; TRBD1 agrees at 7 bases. Per the germline V gene, CDR1 is LNHDA and CDR2 is SQIVND (reference sequence). The J segment lost 2 bases and the V segment lost 6 bases, leaving 9 bases of the junction unmatched. CDR3 length: 15 residues. The CDR3 loop reads CASSHPGQENYGYTF. CDR3 DNA sequence: TGTGCCAGTAGCCATCCTGGACAGGAGAACTATGGCTACACCTTC.

The V call is TRBV10-1, the J call TRBJ1-1, with D hard to call. The CDR3 has 15 amino acids. Germline V gene sequence: CDR1 WNHNN, CDR2 SYGVQD (reference sequence). V was shortened by 5 bases and J by 5 bases, with 18 bases between the two germline ends. The chain's CDR3 is CASSNPPGEQTEAFF. The CDR3 region has the DNA TGCGCCAGCAGTAATCCTCCCGGCGAACAGACTGAAGCTTTCTTT.

This clone was found a few times. V is TRBV19 and J is TRBJ2-7; weak D call: TRBD2 (5 bases). This CDR3 has 15 amino acids. Trimming left V 5 bases short and J 7 bases short, with 21 bases between. Germline V gene sequence: CDR1 LNHDA, CDR2 SQIVND (reference sequence). The CDR3 region has the DNA TGTGCCAGTAGTCCAACCCTGTCGGGATCCCTAGAGCAGTACTTC. Protein product: CASSPTLSGSLEQYF.

The chain is built from TRBV28 and TRBJ2-1; 11 bases line up with TRBD1. The germline CDR1 and CDR2 sequences are MDHEN and SYDVKM. The CDR3 extends over 16 amino acids. V lost 2 bases and J lost 2; bases outside the gene matches: 2. CDR3 sequence: CASSLLDRGPYNEQFF. The CDR3 DNA sequence: TGTGCCAGCAGTTTACTGGACAGGGGGCCCTACAATGAGCAGTTCTTC.

The rearrangement uses TRBV7-9 and TRBJ2-3, with D possibly TRBD1 on 5 matching bases. V gave up 1 base and J gave up 2 bases, with 7 bases separating them. This CDR3 comprises 14 residues. The germline V gene has CDR1 SEHNR and CDR2 FQNEAQ (reference sequence). The CDR3 nucleotides are TGTGCCAGCAGCTTAGTGGGGCTCACAGATACGCAGTATTTT. Protein: CASSLVGLTDTQYF.

V and J are TRBV27 and TRBJ1-1, with D possibly matching TRBD1 (5 bases). The germline CDR1 and CDR2 sequences are MNHEY and SMNVEV (reference sequence). V gave up 0 bases and J gave up 3 bases, with 11 bases separating them. The CDR3 extends over 15 amino acids. The CDR3 here is CASSLSTAGYTEAFF. CDR3 nucleotide sequence: TGTGCCAGCAGTTTATCGACAGCGGGGTACACTGAAGCTTTCTTT.

V gene TRBV4-1 combines with J gene TRBJ2-1; D assignment may be TRBD1 or TRBD2 (6 bases each). The CDR3 sequence is 15 residues long. Looked up from germline, CDR1 is MGHRA and CDR2 is YSYEKL. The V gene lost 4 bases and the J gene lost 2 bases, with 12 bases spanning the gap. In nucleotides, the CDR3 is TGCGCCAGCAGCCTCCTTGGGGGGCCCTACAATGAGCAGTTCTTC. It codes for CASSLLGGPYNEQFF.

The chain links TRBV5-1 to TRBJ1-4; 9 nucleotides match TRBD1. CDR1 and CDR2 from the germline V gene are SGHRS and YFSETQ. CDR3 length: 14 amino acids. The V gene end was trimmed by 2 bases and the J gene end by 7 bases; junction bases not matched to a gene: 3. The CDR3 spells CASSLRQGGEKLFF. The CDR3 bases are TGCGCCAGCAGCTTAAGACAGGGGGGTGAAAAACTGTTTTTT. The entire variable domain, with the rest obtained from reference TRBV5-1 and TRBJ1-4, is as follows: KAGVTQTPRYLIKTRGQQVTLSCSPISGHRSVSWYQQTPGQGLQFLFEYFSETQRNKGNFPGRFSGRQFSNSRSEMNVSTLELGDSALYLCASSLRQGGEKLFFGSGTQLSVL.

Only a few counts were recorded for this clone. CDR3 region: CASSFFGDSSGNTIYF. CDR3 DNA: TGTGCCAGCAGTTTCTTTGGCGACAGCTCTGGAAACACCATATATTTT. The chain uses TRBV28 and TRBJ1-3; a weak D match, TRBD1 (5 bases). Germline-derived CDR1 and CDR2 are MDHEN and SYDVKM. Trimming removed 3 bases from V and 0 bases from J, with 12 bases in between. This CDR3 has 16 amino acids.

This chain links TRBV4-1 with TRBJ2-7, with D maybe TRBD1 (8 bases). Germline CDR1 reads MGHRA; CDR2 reads YSYEKL. Trimming cost V 4 bases and J 2 bases, with 18 bases left between them. The CDR3 covers 16 residues. The CDR3 loop reads CASSPSRTGRAYEQYF. CDR3 in DNA: TGCGCCAGCAGCCCATCCAGGACAGGGAGGGCCTACGAGCAGTACTTC.

The chain combines TRBV18 with TRBJ2-1; 10 nucleotides agree with TRBD2. CDR3 length: 19 residues. Germline V gene lookup returns CDR1 KGHSH and CDR2 LQKENI. After removal of 2 bases from V and 5 bases from J, the junction contained 15 bases not matched to a gene. In DNA form, the CDR3 reads TGTGCCAGCTCACCATTAGCTACTAGCGGGGTCGGAGGAGACAATGAGCAGTTCTTC. Translating it yields CASSPLATSGVGGDNEQFF.

This clone came up once. The gene calls are TRBV6-5 and TRBJ1-1; 9 bases agree with TRBD1. This CDR3 comprises 15 residues. V gave up 0 bases and J gave up 6 bases; unmatched junction bases: 5. Germline CDR1 MNHEY, CDR2 SVGAGI. The CDR3 DNA is TGTGCCAGCAGTTACTCGGACAGGGGTAAGGCTGAAGCTTTCTTT. The encoded protein is CASSYSDRGKAEAFF.

V is TRBV5-6 and J is TRBJ2-7; 11 positions match TRBD2. Per germline, CDR1 SGHDT and CDR2 YYEEEE. The CDR3 covers 16 residues. V lost 4 bases and J lost 3; bases outside the gene matches: 9. The CDR3 DNA sequence: TGTGCCAGCAGCCGACTAGCGGGGCAGGGGATCTACGAGCAGTACTTC. Protein sequence: CASSRLAGQGIYEQYF.

This clone appeared a single time. The V and J genes are TRBV28 and TRBJ2-1; D is perhaps TRBD2 (6 bases). Trimming left V 6 bases short and J 1 base short, with 10 bases between. The CDR3 consists of 14 residues. The V gene's germline CDR1 is MDHEN and CDR2 SYDVKM. CDR3 sequence reads: CASRPAGSYNEQFF. In DNA, the CDR3 is TGTGCCAGCAGACCCGCGGGATCCTACAATGAGCAGTTCTTC.

This clone was counted only a few times. The chain has TRBV30 and TRBJ1-1; D uncertain. V gave up 8 bases and J gave up 4 bases, with 17 bases separating them. From germline, CDR1 is GTSNPN and CDR2 SVGIG (reference sequence). The CDR3 contains 13 residues. CDR3 residues: CAARSMGVTEAFF. CDR3 nucleotides: TGTGCCGCGCGAAGCATGGGCGTCACTGAAGCTTTCTTT.

The chain employs TRBV6-6 and TRBJ1-5; D gene ambiguous. Germline CDR1 is MNHNY and CDR2 is SVGAGI (reference sequence). Trimming took off 2 bases at V and 7 bases at J, with 9 bases between the two ends. The CDR3 length is 13 residues. CDR3 in DNA: TGTGCCAGCAGTTACAGCGGGTGGCAGCCCCAGCATTTT. Translated, it gives CASSYSGWQPQHF.